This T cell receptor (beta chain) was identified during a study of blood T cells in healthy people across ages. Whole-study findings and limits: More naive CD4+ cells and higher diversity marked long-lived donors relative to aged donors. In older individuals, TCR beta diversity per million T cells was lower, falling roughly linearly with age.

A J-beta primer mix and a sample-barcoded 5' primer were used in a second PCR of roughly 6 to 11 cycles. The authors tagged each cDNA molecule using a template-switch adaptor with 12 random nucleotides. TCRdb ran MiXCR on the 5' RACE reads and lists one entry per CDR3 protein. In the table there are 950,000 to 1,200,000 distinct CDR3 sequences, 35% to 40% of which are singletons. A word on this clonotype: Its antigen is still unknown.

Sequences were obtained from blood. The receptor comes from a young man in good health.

The CDR3 sequence: CASSIAWTPTNEKLFF. CDR3 nucleotides: TGTGCCAGTAGTATAGCGTGGACACCAACTAATGAAAAACTGTTTTTT. The J gene is TRBJ1-4, the V gene TRBV19, with D possibly being TRBD1 (5 bases). CDR1 is LNHDA and CDR2 is SQIVND in the germline V gene (reference sequence). V was shortened by 1 base and J by 0 bases, with 9 bases between the two germline ends. This CDR3 region has 16 residues.